This T cell receptor beta chain was sequenced during a study of T cells in narcolepsy. The germline V gene encodes CDR1 LGHNA and CDR2 YSLEER. V was cut by 3 bases and J by 4 bases, with 10 bases left in between. The CDR3 covers 14 residues. Some clones are missing from TCRdb's copy, which holds only in-frame ones; the method was immunoSEQ multiplex PCR. Here the sample spans 15,000 to 17,000 clones, roughly 85% being singletons. The rearrangement links TRBV4-3 to TRBJ1-3, with D unclear. The TCR sequence derives from a human donor in good health. Sequenced material: memory (CD45RA-) CD4+ T cells from blood. The chain's CDR3 is CASSHASGGNTIYF. The DNA for the CDR3 is TGCGCCAGCAGCCACGCGTCGGGAGGAAACACCATATATTTT.